Each of the 12 T cell receptor beta chains below was sequenced from the same sample in a study of cytomegalovirus exposure and HLA in healthy donors. Only in-frame clones appear in the TCRdb table, and some are missing; sequencing was by immunoSEQ multiplex PCR. The sample lists about 60,000 clones; 96% were seen once. The sample comprised PBMCs. All receptors come from a young man in good health and CMV-seronegative.

As to this clone: Other DNA sequences in the same sample also yield this CDR3. This chain connects TRBV28 to TRBJ2-7; D perhaps matches TRBD2 (6 bases). Germline lookup yields CDR1 MDHEN and CDR2 SYDVKM. CDR3 size: 14 residues. V was pared by 6 bases and J by 2 bases, with 14 bases between. The CDR3 bases are TGTGCCAGCAGCCCCGGGACTGGAACCTACGAGCAGTACTTC. It translates to CASSPGTGTYEQYF.

The chain carries TRBV5-1 and TRBJ2-5; D is perhaps TRBD2 (6 bases). CDR3 length: 15 amino acids. The ends were cut back, 4 bases at V and 5 bases at J, with 18 bases in the middle. CDR1 is SGHRS, CDR2 YFSETQ, per germline. Written as DNA, the CDR3 is TGCGCCAGCAGCGGCGGGACCTCCGTTGGGGAGACCCAGTACTTC. Protein: CASSGGTSVGETQYF.

This chain uses TRBV2 with TRBJ2-2; D possibly corresponds to TRBD1 (6 bases). Per the germline V gene, CDR1 is SNHLY and CDR2 is FYNNEI. This CDR3 has 14 amino acids. V dropped 7 bases and J dropped 2 bases, with 11 bases sitting between them. CDR3 in amino acids: CASKWTENTGELFF. CDR3 nucleotides: TGTGCCAGCAAATGGACAGAAAACACCGGGGAGCTGTTTTTT.

This chain links TRBV6-1 with TRBJ2-7; possibly TRBD2 for D (6 bases). The germline CDR1 and CDR2 sequences are MNHNS and SASEGT. Trimming removed 2 bases at V and 3 bases at J, with 17 bases between. This CDR3 is 16 amino acids long. The CDR3 here is CASSELVGTGGYEQYF. The CDR3 nucleotides read TGTGCCAGCAGTGAACTAGTGGGGACTGGAGGCTACGAGCAGTACTTC.

The chain is built from TRBV5-1 and TRBJ1-5; the D gene is possibly TRBD1 (6 bases). V gave up 0 bases and J gave up 4 bases, with 11 bases separating them. Germline CDR1 reads SGHRS; CDR2 reads YFSETQ. This CDR3 region has 15 residues. CDR3 sequence: CASSLEGDPNQPQHF. In DNA, the CDR3 is TGCGCCAGCAGCTTGGAGGGGGACCCTAATCAGCCCCAGCATTTT.

V is TRBV7-2 and J is TRBJ2-2, with 8 bases that match TRBD1. Germline V lookup: CDR1 SGHTA, CDR2 FQGNSA. With 5 bases clipped from V and 7 bases from J, the junction kept 6 bases outside the gene matches. This CDR3 comprises 14 residues. Written as DNA, the CDR3 is TGTGCCAGCAGCCCGCGGACAGGGTACGGGGAGCTGTTTTTT. It encodes CASSPRTGYGELFF.

The J gene is TRBJ2-2, the V gene TRBV4-1; a possible D gene is TRBD2 (5 bases). Germline CDR1 is MGHRA and CDR2 is YSYEKL. The CDR3 contains 15 residues. V was clipped by 1 base and J by 7 bases, with 13 bases between them. CDR3 protein: CASSQGTQAYGELFF. CDR3 DNA sequence: TGCGCCAGCAGCCAAGGGACTCAGGCATACGGGGAGCTGTTTTTT.

CDR3 bases: TGCGCCAGCAGCGAGAGGGGGACCTACAATGAGCAGTTCTTC. Translated, it gives CASSERGTYNEQFF. This rearrangement joins TRBV5-1 to TRBJ2-1; possible D gene TRBD1, 6 bases. The CDR3 spans 14 residues. The V end lost 4 bases, the J end lost 2 bases, and 10 bases lay between the germline ends. Per germline, CDR1 SGHRS and CDR2 YFSETQ.

The chain carries TRBV19 and TRBJ2-3; TRBD2 aligns across 7 bases. The ends lost 3 bases at V and 5 bases at J; junction bases unmatched: 11. Germline V CDR1 and CDR2: LNHDA, SQIVND (reference sequence). This CDR3 spans 16 amino acids. CDR3 coding DNA: TGTGCCAGTAGTATGGGTAGCGGGCTTCAGGTAGATACGCAGTATTTT. Translating gives CASSMGSGLQVDTQYF.

The rearrangement uses TRBV4-1 and TRBJ2-7, with 8 bases aligning to TRBD2. The trim removed 1 base at V and 6 bases at J, leaving 8 bases unmatched. The germline V gene encodes CDR1 MGHRA and CDR2 YSYEKL. The CDR3 has 15 residues. Written as DNA, the CDR3 is TGCGCCAGCAGCCAAGTTGGAGCGGGAGCGGTCGAGCAGTACTTC. It translates to CASSQVGAGAVEQYF.

V gene TRBV5-6 combines with J gene TRBJ1-5, with D unclear. Germline V gene sequence: CDR1 SGHDT, CDR2 YYEEEE. The CDR3 runs to 13 residues. V was clipped by 3 bases and J by 8 bases, with 12 bases between them. The CDR3 DNA reads as TGTGCCAGCAGCTATTACAGTGGTGAGCCCCAGCATTTT. It translates to CASSYYSGEPQHF.

The chain has TRBV27 and TRBJ2-1, with a possible D match to TRBD2 (6 bases). V dropped 7 bases and J dropped 9 bases, with 13 bases sitting between them. Germline-derived CDR1 and CDR2 are MNHEY and SMNVEV (reference sequence). The CDR3 is 12 residues long. The DNA for the CDR3 is TGTGCCAGCACCGGAGGGAGCGGTGAGCAGTTCTTC. It encodes CASTGGSGEQFF.